These 15 T cell receptor beta chains were all obtained from the same sample, sequenced in a study of cytomegalovirus exposure and HLA in healthy donors. This PCR relied on a set of 60 Vbeta primers and 13 Jbeta primers. Profiled with immunoSEQ multiplex PCR; TCRdb holds only in-frame clones, not every one. The sample yields 150,000 to 200,000 clones, about 64% seen once. Sequencing was performed on PBMCs. Source of these receptors: a man aged 45 to 65 in good health and CMV-seronegative.

The V call is TRBV28, the J call TRBJ1-5, with unresolved D. Germline CDR1 is MDHEN and CDR2 is SYDVKM. V shed 4 bases and J shed 7 bases, with 14 bases lying between them. The CDR3 is 14 amino acids. In nucleotides, the CDR3 is TGTGCCAGCAGTTACTGGACGGGAGGACAGCCCCAGCATTTT. Amino acid sequence: CASSYWTGGQPQHF.

The chain combines TRBV29-1 with TRBJ1-2, with D perhaps matching TRBD1 (5 bases). CDR1 is SQVTM, CDR2 ANQGSEA, per germline. CDR3 size: 12 residues. V gave up 8 bases and J gave up 4 bases, with 14 bases separating them. The CDR3 DNA sequence: TGCAGCTTATCGAGACAGAGCTATGGCTACACCTTC. Translating gives CSLSRQSYGYTF. Drawing the rest from reference TRBV29-1 and TRBJ1-2, the complete variable domain is SAVISQKPSRDICQRGTSLTIQCQVDSQVTMMFWYRQQPGQSLTLIATANQGSEATYESGFVIDKFPISRPNLTFSTLTVSNMSPEDSSIYLCSLSRQSYGYTFGSGTRLTVV.

V is TRBV5-6 and J is TRBJ1-6, with 7 bases matching TRBD1. CDR3 length: 16 residues. CDR1 and CDR2 from the germline V gene are SGHDT and YYEEEE. The V gene end was trimmed by 1 base and the J gene end by 6 bases; junction bases not matched to a gene: 7. The chain's CDR3 is CASSLKGALINSPLHF. CDR3 nucleotides: TGTGCCAGCAGCTTGAAGGGGGCGCTAATTAATTCACCCCTCCACTTT.

This clone was counted between two and nine times. The chain has TRBV7-8 and TRBJ2-5, with TRBD1 identical over 7 bases. The CDR3 length is 13 residues. Germline CDR1 SGHVS, CDR2 FQNEAQ. J was trimmed by 5 bases and V by 2 bases; bases with no gene match: 2. The CDR3 DNA reads TGTGCCAGCAGCTTAAGGACAGGCGAGACCCAGTACTTC. Its translation: CASSLRTGETQYF. Complete variable domain (other parts from reference TRBV7-8 and TRBJ2-5): GAGVSQSPRYKVAKRGQDVALRCDPISGHVSLFWYQQALGQGPEFLTYFQNEAQLDKSGLPSDRFFAERPEGSVSTLKIQRTQQEDSAVYLCASSLRTGETQYFGPGTRLLVL.

The genes are TRBV5-1 and TRBJ1-3; maybe TRBD1 (5 bases). The CDR3 covers 14 residues. Trimming pared 9 bases from V and 1 base from J, leaving 14 bases between. Germline lookup yields CDR1 SGHRS and CDR2 YFSETQ. CDR3: CATTTGQSGNTIYF. The CDR3 coding sequence is TGCGCCACCACTACAGGTCAATCTGGAAACACCATATATTTT.

The chain is built from TRBV27 and TRBJ2-7; D perhaps matches TRBD2 (6 bases). Germline V gene lookup returns CDR1 MNHEY and CDR2 SMNVEV (reference sequence). The V and J ends lost 1 base and 1 base respectively, with 8 bases between them. This CDR3 spans 14 amino acids. Written as DNA, the CDR3 is TGTGCCAGCAGTTTATTCGGGAGTTCCTACGAGCAGTACTTC. This translates into CASSLFGSSYEQYF.

The chain links TRBV7-2 to TRBJ2-7; 8 nucleotides agree with TRBD1. The J segment lost 0 bases and the V segment lost 3 bases, leaving 4 bases of the junction unmatched. Germline values: CDR1 SGHTA, CDR2 FQGNSA. The CDR3 is 15 residues long. CDR3 in amino acids: CASSLNTGGSYEQYF. DNA of the CDR3: TGTGCCAGCAGCTTGAATACAGGGGGCTCCTACGAGCAGTACTTC.

V gene TRBV6-6 combines with J gene TRBJ2-7; the match to TRBD1 covers 9 bases. This CDR3 has 15 residues. In germline, CDR1 is MNHNY, CDR2 SVGAGI (reference sequence). Losses at the gene ends were 4 bases for V and 3 bases for J; bases not matched to a gene: 7. CDR3 region: CASSSPGQGRYEQYF. For the CDR3, the DNA is TGTGCCAGCAGTTCGCCGGGACAGGGCCGCTACGAGCAGTACTTC.

V gene TRBV7-6 combines with J gene TRBJ1-6; maybe TRBD1 (5 bases). The CDR3 sequence is 15 residues long. V dropped 6 bases and J dropped 5 bases, with 14 bases sitting between them. CDR1 is SGHVS and CDR2 is FNYEAQ in the germline V gene. CDR3 sequence (DNA): TGTGCCAGCAGTCCCACGGGAGGGGATAATTCACCCCTCCACTTT. The encoded protein is CASSPTGGDNSPLHF.

The chain carries TRBV9 and TRBJ1-2; a weak D match, TRBD1 (6 bases). CDR3 length equals 15 residues. Trimming took 4 bases from V and 2 from J, leaving 15 bases between them. CDR1 and CDR2 from the germline V gene are SGDLS and YYNGEE. This chain's CDR3 is CASSPRAGTNYGYTF. Written as DNA, the CDR3 is TGTGCCAGCAGCCCTCGAGCAGGGACAAACTATGGCTACACCTTC.

This sequence joins TRBV11-2 and TRBJ2-3, with a possible D match to TRBD1 (6 bases). V dropped 3 bases and J dropped 4 bases, with 11 bases sitting between them. Germline loops: CDR1 SGHAT, CDR2 FQNNGV. The CDR3 spans 14 residues. CDR3 residues: CASSLGARSDTQYF. The CDR3 DNA reads as TGTGCCAGCAGCTTGGGGGCCAGATCAGATACGCAGTATTTT.

DNA for the CDR3: TGTGCCAGCAGTCAGGACATCTACGAAACTAATGAAAAACTGTTTTTT. This codes for CASSQDIYETNEKLFF. The V and J genes are TRBV6-6 and TRBJ1-4; D might be TRBD1 (5 bases). Germline values: CDR1 MNHNY, CDR2 SVGAGI (reference sequence). The CDR3 is 16 amino acids. The V end lost 5 bases, the J end lost 1 base, and 14 bases lay between the germline ends.

This clone was counted a single time. The chain uses TRBV7-8 and TRBJ1-6; 7 bases fit TRBD1. The V gene's germline CDR1 is SGHVS and CDR2 FQNEAQ. The CDR3 has 14 amino acids. V was clipped by 5 bases and J by 4 bases; unmatched bases: 2. The CDR3 here is CASSPGQYNSPLHF. CDR3 bases: TGTGCCAGCAGCCCGGGACAGTATAATTCACCCCTCCACTTT.

This chain links TRBV7-2 with TRBJ2-2; 11 nucleotides match TRBD1. The germline V gene has CDR1 SGHTA and CDR2 FQGNSA. This CDR3 spans 16 amino acids. The V and J ends lost 4 bases and 6 bases, in that order; junction bases with no gene match: 7. CDR3: CASSSRTGGAPGELFF. The CDR3 region has the DNA TGTGCCAGCAGCTCCCGGACAGGGGGCGCGCCCGGGGAGCTGTTTTTT.

The chain employs TRBV19 and TRBJ1-5; 10 bases are shared with TRBD1. V gave up 5 bases and J gave up 0 bases; unmatched junction bases: 10. The CDR3 extends over 18 amino acids. Germline V lookup: CDR1 LNHDA, CDR2 SQIVND (reference sequence). The CDR3 sequence is CASSPGTGAPYSNQPQHF. CDR3 in DNA: TGTGCCAGTAGTCCCGGGACAGGGGCTCCCTATAGCAATCAGCCCCAGCATTTT. Complete variable domain (other parts from reference TRBV19 and TRBJ1-5): DGGITQSPKYLFRKEGQNVTLSCEQNLNHDAMYWYRQDPGQGLRLIYYSQIVNDFQKGDIAEGYSVSREKKESFPLTVTSAQKNPTAFYLCASSPGTGAPYSNQPQHFGDGTRLSIL.